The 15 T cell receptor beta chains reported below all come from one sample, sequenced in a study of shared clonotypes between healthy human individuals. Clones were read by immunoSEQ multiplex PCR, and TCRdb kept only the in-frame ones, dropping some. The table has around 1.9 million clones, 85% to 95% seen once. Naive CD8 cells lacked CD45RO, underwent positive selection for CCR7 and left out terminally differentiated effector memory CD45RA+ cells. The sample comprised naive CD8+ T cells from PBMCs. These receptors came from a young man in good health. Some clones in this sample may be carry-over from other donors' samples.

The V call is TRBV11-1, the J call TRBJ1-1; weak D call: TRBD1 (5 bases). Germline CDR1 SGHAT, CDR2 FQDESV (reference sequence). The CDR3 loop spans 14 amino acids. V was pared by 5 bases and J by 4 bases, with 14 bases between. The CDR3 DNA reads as TGTGCCAGCAGCCCCCCCGACGGGGGCACTGAAGCTTTCTTT. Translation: CASSPPDGGTEAFF.

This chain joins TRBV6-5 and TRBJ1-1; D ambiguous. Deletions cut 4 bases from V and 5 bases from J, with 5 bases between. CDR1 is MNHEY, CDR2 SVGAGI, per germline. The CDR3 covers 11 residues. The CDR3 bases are TGTGCCAGCAGTTCCATGACTGAAGCTTTCTTT. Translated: CASSSMTEAFF.

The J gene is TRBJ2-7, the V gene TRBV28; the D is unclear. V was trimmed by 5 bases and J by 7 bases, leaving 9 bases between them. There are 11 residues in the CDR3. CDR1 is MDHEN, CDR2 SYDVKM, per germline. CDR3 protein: CASSGGWEQYF. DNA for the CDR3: TGTGCCAGCAGTGGTGGGTGGGAGCAGTACTTC.

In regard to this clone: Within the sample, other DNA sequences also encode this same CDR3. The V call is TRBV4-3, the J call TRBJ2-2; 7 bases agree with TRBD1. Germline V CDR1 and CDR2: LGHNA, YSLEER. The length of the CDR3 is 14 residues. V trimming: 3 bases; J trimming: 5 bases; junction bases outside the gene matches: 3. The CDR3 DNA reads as TGCGCCAGCAGCCAGGGACAGAGAACCGGGGAGCTGTTTTTT. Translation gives CASSQGQRTGELFF.

The CDR3 is CASSLERGRWDEKLFF. The CDR3 nucleotides are TGTGCCAGCAGTTTGGAGAGGGGACGGTGGGATGAAAAACTGTTTTTT. The chain has TRBV28 and TRBJ1-4; D is perhaps TRBD1 (5 bases). This CDR3 spans 16 amino acids. The ends were cut back, 3 bases at V and 6 bases at J, with 17 bases in the middle. The V gene's germline CDR1 is MDHEN and CDR2 SYDVKM. The variable domain in full, completed from reference TRBV28 and TRBJ1-4, reads DVKVTQSSRYLVKRTGEKVFLECVQDMDHENMFWYRQDPGLGLRLIYFSYDVKMKEKGDIPEGYSVSREKKERFSLILESASTNQTSMYLCASSLERGRWDEKLFFGSGTQLSVL.

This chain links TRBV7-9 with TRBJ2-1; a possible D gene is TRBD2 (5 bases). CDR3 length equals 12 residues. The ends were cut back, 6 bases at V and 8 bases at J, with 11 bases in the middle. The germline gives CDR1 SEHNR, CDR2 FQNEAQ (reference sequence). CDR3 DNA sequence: TGTGCCAGCAGAGGAGGCGAGCATGAGCAGTTCTTC. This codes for CASRGGEHEQFF.

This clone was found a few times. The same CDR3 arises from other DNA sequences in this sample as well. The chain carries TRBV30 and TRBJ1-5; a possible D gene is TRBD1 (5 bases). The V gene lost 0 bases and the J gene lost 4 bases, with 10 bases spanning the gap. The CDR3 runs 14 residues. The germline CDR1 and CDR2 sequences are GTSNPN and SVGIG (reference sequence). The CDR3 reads CAWSVGRGNQPQHF. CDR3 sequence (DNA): TGTGCCTGGAGTGTAGGGCGGGGGAATCAGCCCCAGCATTTT.

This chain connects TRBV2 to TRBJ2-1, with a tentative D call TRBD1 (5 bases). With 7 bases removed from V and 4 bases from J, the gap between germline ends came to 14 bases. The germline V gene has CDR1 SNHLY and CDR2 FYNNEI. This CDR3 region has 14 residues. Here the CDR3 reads CASTERGSYNEQFF. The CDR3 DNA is TGTGCCAGCACCGAAAGGGGCAGTTACAATGAGCAGTTCTTC.

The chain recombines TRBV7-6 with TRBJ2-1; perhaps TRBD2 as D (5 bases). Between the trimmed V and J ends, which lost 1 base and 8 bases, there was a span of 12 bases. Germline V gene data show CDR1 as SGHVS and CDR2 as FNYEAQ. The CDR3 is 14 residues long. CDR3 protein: CASSLGSGVHEQFF. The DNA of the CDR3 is TGTGCCAGCAGCTTAGGTTCCGGGGTGCATGAGCAGTTCTTC.

The CDR3 loop reads CSVEGTTDRALYNEQFF. The CDR3 nucleotides read TGCAGCGTTGAAGGGACTACAGACAGGGCCCTCTACAATGAGCAGTTCTTC. The chain employs TRBV29-1 and TRBJ2-1; D may be TRBD1 (7 bases). Germline assignment: CDR1 SQVTM and CDR2 ANQGSEA. Trimming pared 1 base from V and 3 bases from J, leaving 19 bases between. The CDR3 extends over 17 amino acids.

The DNA of the CDR3 is TGTGCCAGCACCCACCGTCCGGGGGCGGGCACTGAAGCTTTCTTT. Encoded protein: CASTHRPGAGTEAFF. The V gene is TRBV6-5, the J gene TRBJ1-1; D is possibly TRBD1 (6 bases). The germline V gene has CDR1 MNHEY and CDR2 SVGAGI. The V and J ends lost 7 bases and 4 bases respectively, with 19 bases between them. The CDR3 is 15 residues long.

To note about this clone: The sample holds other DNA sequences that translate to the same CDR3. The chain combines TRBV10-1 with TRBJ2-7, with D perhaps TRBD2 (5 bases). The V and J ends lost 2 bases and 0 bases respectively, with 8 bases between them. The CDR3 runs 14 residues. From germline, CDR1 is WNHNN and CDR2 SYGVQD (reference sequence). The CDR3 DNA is TGCGCCAGCAGTGAGGTTAGCGACTCCTACGAGCAGTACTTC. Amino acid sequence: CASSEVSDSYEQYF.

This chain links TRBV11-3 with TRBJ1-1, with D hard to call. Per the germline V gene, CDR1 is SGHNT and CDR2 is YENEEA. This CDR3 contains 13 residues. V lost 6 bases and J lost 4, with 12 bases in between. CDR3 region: CASSSPRATEAFF. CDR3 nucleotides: TGTGCCAGCAGTAGCCCCCGGGCCACTGAAGCTTTCTTT.

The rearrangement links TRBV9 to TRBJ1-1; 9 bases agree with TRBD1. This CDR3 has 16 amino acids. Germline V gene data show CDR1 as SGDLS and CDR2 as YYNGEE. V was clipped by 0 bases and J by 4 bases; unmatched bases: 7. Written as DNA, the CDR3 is TGTGCCAGCAGCGTAGGGAACTGGGACAGGGCCACTGAAGCTTTCTTT. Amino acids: CASSVGNWDRATEAFF.

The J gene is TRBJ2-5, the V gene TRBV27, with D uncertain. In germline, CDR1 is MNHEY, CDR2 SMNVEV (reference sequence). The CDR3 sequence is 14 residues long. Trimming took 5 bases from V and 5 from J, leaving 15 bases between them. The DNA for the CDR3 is TGTGCCAGCAGTCCCTACTTCGATGCGGAGACCCAGTACTTC. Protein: CASSPYFDAETQYF.